This T cell receptor beta chain was sequenced during a study of identical twins. Study outcomes and limitations: Models underestimated TCR alpha sharing (out-of-frame) in monozygotic twins. Reduced insertions were recorded for abundant cord blood beta clonotypes, with no such pattern in memory repertoires.

A universal primer site came from template switching; cDNA carried unique molecular identifiers. TCRdb passed the 5' RACE reads through MiXCR, listing each CDR3 protein once. The sample has 700,000 or so distinct CDR3 sequences, roughly 8% seen once. Every sampled donor was Caucasian and healthy. This clonotype was counted between two and nine times. Its antigen is still unknown. The CDR3 consists of 15 residues. Germline CDR1 and CDR2: SGHTA and FQGNSA. The V gene end was trimmed by 5 bases and the J gene end by 2 bases; junction bases not matched to a gene: 4. The same data also contributed to another study, on yellow fever vaccine responses in identical twins.

The V call is TRBV7-2, the J call TRBJ2-3; 10 nucleotides align to TRBD2. This clonotype was sampled from a woman in her late teens or twenties in good health. Sequences were obtained from PBMCs. CDR3: CASSGTSAFTDTQYF. The CDR3 region has the DNA TGTGCCAGCAGCGGGACTAGCGCTTTCACAGATACGCAGTATTTT.